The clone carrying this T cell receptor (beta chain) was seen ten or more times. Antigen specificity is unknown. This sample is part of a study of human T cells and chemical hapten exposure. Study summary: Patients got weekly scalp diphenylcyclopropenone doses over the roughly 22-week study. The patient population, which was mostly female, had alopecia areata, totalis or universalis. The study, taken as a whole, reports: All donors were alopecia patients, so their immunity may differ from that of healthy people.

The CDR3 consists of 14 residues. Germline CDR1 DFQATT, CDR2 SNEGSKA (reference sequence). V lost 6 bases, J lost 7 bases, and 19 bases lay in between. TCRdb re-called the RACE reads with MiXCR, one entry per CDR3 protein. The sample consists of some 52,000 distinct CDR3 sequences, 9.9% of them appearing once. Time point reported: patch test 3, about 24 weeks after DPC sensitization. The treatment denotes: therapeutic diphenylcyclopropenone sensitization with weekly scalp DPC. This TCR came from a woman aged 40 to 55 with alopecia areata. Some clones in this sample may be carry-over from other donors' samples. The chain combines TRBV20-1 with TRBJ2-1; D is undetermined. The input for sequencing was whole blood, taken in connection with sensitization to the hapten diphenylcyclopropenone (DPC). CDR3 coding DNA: TGCAGTGCAAAGGTCCCTGGGGTGGGTAATGAGCAGTTCTTC. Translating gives CSAKVPGVGNEQFF.